This entry lists 22 T cell receptor beta chains sequenced from one sample in a study of glioma-infiltrating T cells after dendritic cell vaccination. Some clones are missing from TCRdb's copy, which holds only in-frame ones; the method was immunoSEQ multiplex PCR. The table records around 78,000 clones, approximately 81% of them present only once. Documented time point: after dendritic cell vaccination, including at tumor progression/relapse. The sequences come from blood, collected after dendritic cell vaccination. The receptors were sampled from a human donor with glioblastoma.

This clone was counted only a few times. J is TRBJ1-2 and V is TRBV19; 9 bases align to TRBD1. Unmatched junction bases numbered 10, after V lost 6 bases and J lost 8 bases. Germline CDR1 and CDR2: LNHDA and SQIVND (reference sequence). CDR3 size: 14 residues. The DNA of the CDR3 is TGTGCCAGTAGACAGGGGGCGTCAGAAAAGGGCTACACCTTC. The encoded protein is CASRQGASEKGYTF.

V is TRBV4-3 and J is TRBJ2-7; 13 nucleotides line up with TRBD2. From germline, CDR1 is LGHNA and CDR2 YSLEER. This CDR3 comprises 15 residues. V shed 4 bases and J 5 bases; nucleotides not matched to a gene: 5. CDR3 loop: CASSPGLAGFDEQYF. The CDR3 DNA follows: TGCGCCAGCAGCCCGGGACTAGCGGGGTTCGACGAGCAGTACTTC.

V usage is TRBV7-3 and J usage is TRBJ2-1; 8 nucleotides match TRBD1. CDR1 and CDR2 (germline): SGHTA, FQGTGA. This CDR3 has 13 amino acids. The ends lost 5 bases at V and 12 bases at J; junction bases unmatched: 9. CDR3 sequence reads: CASSLGTGGGQFF. The CDR3 DNA follows: TGTGCCAGCAGCCTAGGGACAGGAGGTGGGCAGTTCTTC.

This clone has just a few counts. The rearrangement uses TRBV28 and TRBJ1-5, with 7 bases identical to TRBD1. Trimming cost V 5 bases and J 4 bases; bases outside gene matches: 5. The CDR3 covers 14 residues. CDR1 MDHEN and CDR2 SYDVKM come from the germline V gene. In nucleotides, the CDR3 is TGTGCCAGCAGTACTAGACAGGGTAATCAGCCCCAGCATTTT. Translating it yields CASSTRQGNQPQHF. The whole variable domain, filled in from reference TRBV28 and TRBJ1-5, reads DVKVTQSSRYLVKRTGEKVFLECVQDMDHENMFWYRQDPGLGLRLIYFSYDVKMKEKGDIPEGYSVSREKKERFSLILESASTNQTSMYLCASSTRQGNQPQHFGDGTRLSIL.

V usage is TRBV5-4 and J usage is TRBJ2-7, with D tentatively TRBD2 (6 bases). The CDR3 spans 13 residues. Trimming pared 0 bases from V and 6 bases from J, leaving 10 bases between. The germline V gene encodes CDR1 SGHNT and CDR2 YYREEE (reference sequence). CDR3 amino acids: CASSLGAGLEQYF. CDR3 in DNA: TGTGCCAGCAGCTTGGGTGCGGGGCTCGAGCAGTACTTC.

The genes are TRBV30 and TRBJ2-3; 9 bases agree with TRBD2. The CDR3 covers 17 residues. Trimming cost V 0 bases and J 2 bases; bases outside gene matches: 9. From germline, CDR1 is GTSNPN and CDR2 SVGIG (reference sequence). For the CDR3, the DNA is TGTGCCTGGAGTGTTAGCGGGAGCCTACCGTCCACAGATACGCAGTATTTT. It codes for CAWSVSGSLPSTDTQYF.

This chain links TRBV7-9 with TRBJ1-1; a possible D gene is TRBD1 (6 bases). V was cut by 0 bases and J by 11 bases, with 16 bases left in between. CDR3 length equals 14 residues. CDR1 and CDR2 from the germline V gene are SEHNR and FQNEAQ (reference sequence). CDR3 sequence (DNA): TGTGCCAGCAGCTTAGCGGGGGGGCCAGGGTCGGCTTTCTTT. Its translation: CASSLAGGPGSAFF.

CDR3 bases: TGTGCCAGCTCACCTGGACAGACCAGCTCCTACGAGCAGTACTTC. This translates into CASSPGQTSSYEQYF. The V gene is TRBV18, the J gene TRBJ2-7; a weak D match, TRBD1 (6 bases). The V gene's germline CDR1 is KGHSH and CDR2 LQKENI. Deletions cut 3 bases from V and 0 bases from J, with 12 bases between. The length of the CDR3 is 15 residues.

This chain joins TRBV9 and TRBJ2-3; 12 nucleotides match TRBD2. CDR1 SGDLS and CDR2 YYNGEE come from the germline V gene. V dropped 0 bases and J dropped 5; count of bases not matched to a gene: 7. This CDR3 contains 17 residues. Written as DNA, the CDR3 is TGTGCCAGCAGCGTAGACCCCCCGGGACTAGCGGGAGATACGCAGTATTTT. Amino acids: CASSVDPPGLAGDTQYF.

The rearrangement links TRBV4-1 to TRBJ2-3; tentatively, D is TRBD1 (6 bases). V lost 2 bases to trimming and J lost 2 bases, with 14 bases between them. The CDR3 totals 16 residues. Germline CDR1 reads MGHRA; CDR2 reads YSYEKL. Here the CDR3 reads CASSQYGGQYTDTQYF. CDR3 sequence (DNA): TGCGCCAGCAGCCAATATGGAGGACAGTACACAGATACGCAGTATTTT.

This clone was detected once. J is TRBJ2-7 and V is TRBV11-3; maybe TRBD1 (7 bases). V lost 4 bases and J 5 bases, leaving 12 bases between the germline ends. The germline V gene has CDR1 SGHNT and CDR2 YENEEA. This CDR3 is 13 amino acids long. DNA for the CDR3: TGTGCCAGCAGCTCAGGGGGGCGGGACGAGCAGTACTTC. This encodes CASSSGGRDEQYF. Combining the CDR3 with reference TRBV11-3 and TRBJ2-7 gives the whole variable domain EAGVVQSPRYKIIEKKQPVAFWCNPISGHNTLYWYLQNLGQGPELLIRYENEEAVDDSQLPKDRFSAERLKGVDSTLKIQPAELGDSAVYLCASSSGGRDEQYFGPGTRLTVT.

The CDR3 region has the DNA TGTGCCAGCAGCAACACACCGCCCGTCTCCTACGAGCAGTACTTC. Translating it yields CASSNTPPVSYEQYF. V gene TRBV28 combines with J gene TRBJ2-7, with D hard to call. CDR1 is MDHEN, CDR2 SYDVKM, per germline. CDR3 size: 15 residues. V gave up 6 bases and J gave up 0 bases, with 15 bases separating them. Filled out from reference TRBV28 and TRBJ2-7, the complete variable domain reads DVKVTQSSRYLVKRTGEKVFLECVQDMDHENMFWYRQDPGLGLRLIYFSYDVKMKEKGDIPEGYSVSREKKERFSLILESASTNQTSMYLCASSNTPPVSYEQYFGPGTRLTVT.

This clone came up a few times. The chain couples TRBV7-8 to TRBJ2-1; 7 nucleotides agree with TRBD2. V lost 2 bases to trimming and J lost 7 bases; unmatched junction nucleotides: 11. In germline, CDR1 is SGHVS, CDR2 FQNEAQ. The CDR3 is 16 residues long. This CDR3 is CASSLNRLAVKNEQFF. The CDR3 DNA reads TGTGCCAGCAGCTTAAACCGACTAGCAGTTAAGAATGAGCAGTTCTTC.

This sequence joins TRBV6-5 and TRBJ2-7; 11 positions agree with TRBD2. CDR3 size: 16 residues. Germline assignment: CDR1 MNHEY and CDR2 SVGAGI. Trimming took 0 bases from V and 7 from J; bases not matched to a gene: 8. The CDR3 DNA sequence: TGTGCCAGCAGTTACTCGATGCTAGCGGGAGGTAATGAGCAGTACTTC. Translating gives CASSYSMLAGGNEQYF.

This rearrangement joins TRBV28 to TRBJ1-2; D is possibly TRBD1 (6 bases). V lost 2 bases and J 4 bases, leaving 11 bases between the germline ends. The CDR3 runs 14 residues. Germline assignment: CDR1 MDHEN and CDR2 SYDVKM. CDR3 coding DNA: TGTGCCAGCAGTTTAGCGGGGGCAGGCTATGGCTACACCTTC. It is translated as CASSLAGAGYGYTF.

The chain is built from TRBV9 and TRBJ2-1; 16 nucleotides agree with TRBD2. Germline V gene sequence: CDR1 SGDLS, CDR2 YYNGEE. V lost 3 bases to trimming and J lost 7 bases; unmatched junction nucleotides: 7. CDR3 length: 17 residues. Written as DNA, the CDR3 is TGTGCCAGCAGCGCCTATCAGGGACTAGCGGGGGGGAATGAGCAGTTCTTC. Translating gives CASSAYQGLAGGNEQFF.

This sequence joins TRBV7-6 and TRBJ2-3; 7 positions match TRBD2. V lost 1 base to trimming and J lost 2 bases; unmatched junction nucleotides: 3. CDR3 size: 15 residues. CDR1 SGHVS and CDR2 FNYEAQ come from the germline V gene. CDR3 sequence: CASSLGAGVTDTQYF. The CDR3 region has the DNA TGTGCCAGCAGCTTAGGCGCGGGGGTCACAGATACGCAGTATTTT.

The chain couples TRBV5-4 to TRBJ2-3, with 7 bases fitting TRBD1. CDR1 and CDR2 (germline): SGHNT, YYREEE (reference sequence). V was clipped by 1 base and J by 0 bases; unmatched bases: 8. The CDR3 extends over 17 amino acids. The CDR3 region has the DNA TGTGCCAGCAGCTTGCCAGGGACAGTCTCTAGCACAGATACGCAGTATTTT. Protein product: CASSLPGTVSSTDTQYF.

In its sample, this clone was seen once. The chain links TRBV21-1 to TRBJ1-1. TRBV21-1 is a recognized pseudogene. This CDR3 is 15 amino acids long. The CDR3 sequence: CASTGSGGTNTEAFF. CDR3 in DNA: TGTGCCAGCACCGGGTCGGGGGGTACGAACACTGAAGCTTTCTTT.

The gene calls are TRBV10-3 and TRBJ2-7, with D tentatively TRBD2 (7 bases). The CDR3 covers 14 residues. Germline-derived CDR1 and CDR2 are ENHRY and SYGVKD. Trimming shortened V by 7 bases and J by 2 bases, and 15 bases separated the two germline ends. The CDR3 sequence is CAITPGGPTYEQYF. The CDR3, as DNA: TGTGCCATCACTCCCGGGGGGCCCACCTACGAGCAGTACTTC.

The rearrangement uses TRBV27 and TRBJ2-2, with no clear D. The CDR3 extends over 12 amino acids. V was shortened by 0 bases and J by 7 bases, with 3 bases between the two germline ends. Germline V gene lookup returns CDR1 MNHEY and CDR2 SMNVEV (reference sequence). CDR3 sequence (DNA): TGTGCCAGCAGTTTATCTTACGGGGAGCTGTTTTTT. Translation gives CASSLSYGELFF.

Only one count was recorded for this clone. This chain connects TRBV28 to TRBJ2-7, with TRBD2 matching 12 bases. The CDR3 is 17 amino acids. V shed 7 bases and J 2 bases; nucleotides not matched to a gene: 12. The germline CDR1 and CDR2 sequences are MDHEN and SYDVKM. In DNA, the CDR3 is TGTGCCAGCAAAAAGACTAGCGGGAGTACTCGCCCCTACGAGCAGTACTTC. It is translated as CASKKTSGSTRPYEQYF.